Listed below are T cell receptor beta chains from one sample, sequenced in a study. MiXCR, applied by TCRdb to the RT-PCR reads, yields one record per CDR3 protein. This table has approximately 720,000 distinct CDR3 sequences, 12% to 15% appearing once. Specimen: memory CD4+ T cells from blood. These TCRs come from a female donor in good health, serving as a healthy control. Both conserved end residues are part of each CDR3. A D gene is named only where the DNA matches it firmly. Size tells how often a clone was seen (once, few, many) or the class of an expanded clone, and some rows leave it out.

D	size	V	J	CDR3	DNA
-	many	TRBV7-9	TRBJ1-5	CASTTGGANQPQHF	TGTGCCAGCACCACTGGGGGGGCAAATCAGCCCCAGCATTTT
TRBD1	-	TRBV3-1	TRBJ1-5	CASSPNGTDNFLNQPQHF	TGTGCCAGCAGTCCGAACGGGACAGACAATTTCCTCAATCAGCCCCAGCATTTT
-	-	TRBV4-2	TRBJ2-1	CASSQESGSGGVSNEQFF	TGTGCCAGCAGCCAAGAATCCGGGTCAGGGGGGGTCTCGAATGAGCAGTTCTTC
-	-	TRBV6-2/TRBV6-3	TRBJ1-2	CASSSVLQGGYTF	TGTGCCAGCAGTTCCGTACTCCAGGGTGGCTACACCTTC
-	few	TRBV6-2/TRBV6-3	TRBJ2-2	CASTPGRVTGELFF	TGTGCCAGCACCCCAGGCCGGGTCACCGGGGAGCTGTTTTTT
TRBD2	many	TRBV7-2	TRBJ2-7	CASSLVTSGRVEQYF	TGTGCCAGCAGCTTAGTCACTAGCGGGAGGGTCGAGCAGTACTTC
TRBD2	few	TRBV11-1	TRBJ2-5	CASSLSSGGPLRETQYF	TGTGCCAGCAGCTTGTCTAGCGGGGGGCCCCTACGGGAGACCCAGTACTTC
-	many	TRBV5-1	TRBJ1-1	CASGYGTQGEAFF	TGCGCCAGCGGCTACGGGACTCAGGGTGAAGCTTTCTTT
TRBD2	few	TRBV6-2/TRBV6-3	TRBJ2-1	CASVAASGVYNEQFF	TGTGCCAGCGTCGCAGCAAGCGGGGTCTACAATGAGCAGTTCTTC
-	few	TRBV6-6	TRBJ1-5	CASSYPQGADQPQHF	TGTGCCAGCAGTTACCCCCAGGGAGCGGATCAGCCCCAGCATTTT
-	-	TRBV6-5	TRBJ2-3	CASKHTDTQYF	TGTGCCAGCAAACACACAGATACGCAGTATTTT
-	-	TRBV7-9	TRBJ2-5	CASSEIAQETQYF	TGTGCCAGCAGCGAGATAGCTCAAGAGACCCAGTACTTC
-	few	TRBV20-1	TRBJ2-7	CSAREITYEQYF	TGCAGTGCTAGAGAAATAACCTACGAGCAGTACTTC
-	few	TRBV4-2	TRBJ2-4	CASSQGTQVAKGNIQYF	TGTGCCAGCAGCCAAGGAACTCAGGTGGCTAAGGGAAACATTCAGTACTTC
TRBD1	few	TRBV11-2	TRBJ1-6	CASRGQGGSPLHF	TGTGCCAGCAGGGGACAGGGGGGATCACCCCTCCACTTT
TRBD1	-	TRBV27	TRBJ2-7	CASQTGDYEQYF	TGTGCCAGTCAGACAGGGGACTACGAGCAGTACTTC
-	-	TRBV10-3	TRBJ1-3	CATSRDFSGNTIYF	TGTGCCACCAGTCGGGACTTCTCTGGAAACACCATATATTTT
-	many	TRBV27	TRBJ1-3	CASSLSGEGLQLYF	TGTGCCAGCAGTTTATCGGGGGAAGGCCTACAATTATATTTT
TRBD1	many	TRBV20-1	TRBJ1-1	CSAPDRGAFF	TGCAGTGCTCCGGACAGGGGGGCTTTCTTT
-	few	TRBV7-2	TRBJ1-3	CASSLAHGNTIYF	TGTGCCAGCAGCTTAGCACACGGAAACACCATATATTTT
TRBD1	-	TRBV3-1	TRBJ1-2	CASSYLDRNGNYGYTF	TGTGCCAGCAGCTATCTGGACAGGAACGGGAACTATGGCTACACCTTC
-	-	TRBV28	TRBJ1-5	CASSLWGNNQPQHF	TGTGCCAGCAGTTTATGGGGGAACAATCAGCCCCAGCATTTT
-	many	TRBV18	TRBJ2-2	CASSPRRDTGELFF	TGTGCCAGCAGCCCCCGCAGGGACACCGGGGAGCTGTTTTTT
-	-	TRBV24-1	TRBJ2-2	CATASPNTGELFF	TGTGCCACCGCTTCGCCGAACACCGGGGAGCTGTTTTTT
TRBD2	-	TRBV29-1	TRBJ2-7	CSVRPGLAGEGQYF	TGCAGCGTACGCCCGGGACTAGCGGGAGAAGGGCAGTACTTC
-	few	TRBV7-9	TRBJ1-2	CAGEPYYGYTF	TGTGCCGGGGAACCTTACTATGGCTACACCTTC
-	few	TRBV20-1	TRBJ2-7	CSALRSSYEQYF	TGCAGTGCTCTCAGGAGCTCCTACGAGCAGTACTTC
-	many	TRBV7-2	TRBJ2-3	CASSISWVAPDTQYF	TGTGCCAGCAGCATCTCCTGGGTTGCGCCAGATACGCAGTATTTT
-	-	TRBV19	TRBJ2-1	CASSGGGRSYNEQFF	TGTGCCAGTAGTGGTGGCGGGCGCTCCTACAATGAGCAGTTCTTC
-	many	TRBV5-6	TRBJ2-2	CASKPSGVDTGELFF	TGTGCCAGCAAACCATCAGGGGTAGACACCGGGGAGCTGTTTTTT
-	few	TRBV10-3	TRBJ1-6	CAISDRDPSYNSPLHF	TGTGCCATCAGTGACAGGGACCCTTCGTATAATTCACCCCTCCACTTT
-	many	TRBV6-5	TRBJ1-2	CASSYGLTGTYGYTF	TGTGCCAGCAGTTACGGGCTTACAGGGACCTATGGCTACACCTTC
-	many	TRBV6-5	TRBJ2-6	CASSYFAGAGRSSGANVLTF	TGTGCCAGCAGTTACTTCGCTGGGGCAGGGAGGAGCTCTGGGGCCAACGTCCTGACTTTC
-	few	TRBV20-1	TRBJ1-2	CSASNPLNYGYTF	TGCAGTGCTAGTAACCCTCTTAACTATGGCTACACCTTC
-	few	TRBV7-2	TRBJ2-1	CASRVGLAHNEQFF	TGTGCCAGCAGGGTGGGGCTAGCGCACAATGAGCAGTTCTTC
TRBD2	-	TRBV7-8	TRBJ2-1	CASSPRLAGEVEQFF	TGTGCCAGCAGCCCGAGACTAGCGGGAGAGGTTGAGCAGTTCTTC
-	few	TRBV6-6	TRBJ1-6	CASSYRQELAFTLHF	TGTGCCAGCAGTTACAGACAGGAGCTTGCGTTCACCCTCCACTTT
-	-	TRBV18	TRBJ2-3	CASSPGDSEERYF	TGTGCCAGCTCACCCGGGGACTCCGAGGAGCGGTATTTT
-	-	TRBV20-1	TRBJ1-1	CSARVTGLPAEAFF	TGCAGTGCTAGAGTAACAGGGCTACCGGCTGAAGCTTTCTTT
-	few	TRBV4-2	TRBJ1-2	CASSQGRQDNYGYTF	TGTGCCAGCAGCCAAGGGAGACAAGATAACTATGGCTACACCTTC
TRBD2	few	TRBV20-1	TRBJ2-1	CSARVTSGRAIYNEQFF	TGCAGTGCTAGAGTTACTAGCGGGAGGGCCATCTACAATGAGCAGTTCTTC
TRBD2	-	TRBV30	TRBJ2-1	CAWSAGTTNNEQFF	TGTGCCTGGAGTGCCGGGACTACTAACAATGAGCAGTTCTTC
-	-	TRBV9	TRBJ1-6	CASSVAEKGSSYNSPLHF	TGTGCCAGCAGCGTAGCGGAGAAGGGGAGCTCCTATAATTCACCCCTCCACTTT
-	-	TRBV12-3/TRBV12-4	TRBJ2-1	CAILGGGNEQFF	TGTGCCATCCTTGGGGGAGGCAATGAGCAGTTCTTC
TRBD1	few	TRBV4-3	TRBJ1-2	CASSQGPDRHYGYTF	TGCGCCAGCAGCCAAGGCCCGGACAGGCACTATGGCTACACCTTC
-	-	TRBV29-1	TRBJ2-4	CSASEGLSGMAKNIKYF	TGCAGCGCCTCCGAGGGGTTGTCAGGGATGGCCAAAAACATTAAGTACTTC
-	many	TRBV12-3/TRBV12-4	TRBJ1-3	CASSLAGRPSGNTIYF	TGTGCCAGCAGTTTAGCAGGCAGGCCCTCTGGAAACACCATATATTTT
-	few	TRBV20-1	TRBJ1-5	CSVPGNNQPQHF	TGCAGTGTGCCAGGGAACAATCAGCCCCAGCATTTT
-	few	TRBV18	TRBJ1-1	CASSPPAPANTEAFF	TGTGCCAGCTCACCCCCGGCACCAGCCAACACTGAAGCTTTCTTT
-	many	TRBV4-3	TRBJ1-3	CASSRDRGADTIYF	TGCGCCAGCAGCCGAGATAGGGGGGCAGACACCATATATTTT
TRBD2	many	TRBV7-2	TRBJ2-1	CASRSGPNRGLAGGSSYNEQFF	TGTGCCTCTCGAAGCGGACCGAACAGGGGACTAGCGGGAGGGAGTTCCTACAATGAGCAGTTCTTC
-	-	TRBV6-2/TRBV6-3	TRBJ1-1	CASGVVRNTEAFF	TGTGCCAGCGGGGTCGTCAGGAACACTGAAGCTTTCTTT
-	many	TRBV6-5	TRBJ2-7	CASSRPGSRDEQYF	TGTGCCAGCAGTCGCCCGGGATCCCGGGACGAGCAGTACTTC